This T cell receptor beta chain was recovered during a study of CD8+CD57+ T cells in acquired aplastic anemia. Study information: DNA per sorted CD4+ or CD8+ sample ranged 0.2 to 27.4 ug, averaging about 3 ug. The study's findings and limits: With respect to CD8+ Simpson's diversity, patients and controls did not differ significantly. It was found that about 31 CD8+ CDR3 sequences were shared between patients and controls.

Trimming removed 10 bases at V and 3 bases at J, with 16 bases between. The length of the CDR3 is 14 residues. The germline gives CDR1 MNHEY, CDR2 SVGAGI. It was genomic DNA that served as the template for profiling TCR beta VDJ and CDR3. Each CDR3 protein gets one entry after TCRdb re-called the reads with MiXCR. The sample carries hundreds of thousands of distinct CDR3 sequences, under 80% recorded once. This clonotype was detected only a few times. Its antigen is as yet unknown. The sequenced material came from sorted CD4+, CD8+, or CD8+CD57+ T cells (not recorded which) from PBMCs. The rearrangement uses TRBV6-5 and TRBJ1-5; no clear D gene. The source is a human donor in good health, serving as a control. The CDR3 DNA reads TGTGCCACCAGCGGGCAGAGAAACAATCAGCCCCAGCATTTT. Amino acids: CATSGQRNNQPQHF.